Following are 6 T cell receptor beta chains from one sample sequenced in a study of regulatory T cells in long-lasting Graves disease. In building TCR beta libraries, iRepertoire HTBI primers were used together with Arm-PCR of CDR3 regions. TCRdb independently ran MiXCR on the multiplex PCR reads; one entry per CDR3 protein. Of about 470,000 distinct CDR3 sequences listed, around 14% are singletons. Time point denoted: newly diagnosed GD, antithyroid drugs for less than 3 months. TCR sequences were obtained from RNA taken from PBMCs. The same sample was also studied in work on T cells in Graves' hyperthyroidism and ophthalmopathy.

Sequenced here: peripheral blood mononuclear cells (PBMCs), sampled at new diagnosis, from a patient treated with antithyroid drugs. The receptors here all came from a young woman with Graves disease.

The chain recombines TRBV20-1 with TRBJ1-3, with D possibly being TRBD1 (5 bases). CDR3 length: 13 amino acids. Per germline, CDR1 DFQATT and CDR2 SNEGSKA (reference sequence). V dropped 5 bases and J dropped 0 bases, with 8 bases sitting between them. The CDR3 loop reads CSAGTDSGNTIYF. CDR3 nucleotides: TGCAGTGCTGGGACCGACTCTGGAAACACCATATATTTT.

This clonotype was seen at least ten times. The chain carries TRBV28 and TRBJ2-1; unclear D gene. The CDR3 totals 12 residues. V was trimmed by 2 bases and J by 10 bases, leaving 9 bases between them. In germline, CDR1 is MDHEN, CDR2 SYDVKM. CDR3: CASSLRRREQFF. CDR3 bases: TGTGCCAGCAGTTTACGGCGGCGGGAGCAGTTCTTC.

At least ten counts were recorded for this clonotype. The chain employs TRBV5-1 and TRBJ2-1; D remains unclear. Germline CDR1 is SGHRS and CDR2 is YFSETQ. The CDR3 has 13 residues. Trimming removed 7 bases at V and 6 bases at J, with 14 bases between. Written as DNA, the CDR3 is TGCGCCAGCGGAGACCATCCGGGCAATGAGCAGTTCTTC. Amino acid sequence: CASGDHPGNEQFF.

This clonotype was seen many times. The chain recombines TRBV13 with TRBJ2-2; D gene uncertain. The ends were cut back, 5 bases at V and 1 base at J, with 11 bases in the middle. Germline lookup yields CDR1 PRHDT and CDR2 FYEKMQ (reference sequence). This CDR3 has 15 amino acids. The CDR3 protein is CASSRPSLNTGELFF. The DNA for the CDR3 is TGTGCCAGCAGCCGGCCTTCCCTGAACACCGGGGAGCTGTTTTTT.

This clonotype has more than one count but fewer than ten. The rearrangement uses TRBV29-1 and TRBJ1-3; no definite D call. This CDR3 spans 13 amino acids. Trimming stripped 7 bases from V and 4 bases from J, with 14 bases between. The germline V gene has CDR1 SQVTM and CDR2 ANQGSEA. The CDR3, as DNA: TGCAGCGGATCGGAGGGCCGGGGAAACACCATATATTTT. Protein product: CSGSEGRGNTIYF.

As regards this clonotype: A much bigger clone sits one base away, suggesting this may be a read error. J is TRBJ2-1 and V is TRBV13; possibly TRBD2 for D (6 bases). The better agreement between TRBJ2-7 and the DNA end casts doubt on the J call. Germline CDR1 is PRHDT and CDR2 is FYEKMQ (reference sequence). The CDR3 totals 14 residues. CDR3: CASSPRGTVNEQYF. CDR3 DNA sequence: TGTGCCAGCAGTCCTCGGGGGACGGTCAATGAGCAGTACTTC.